These 23 T cell receptor beta chains share one sample of origin, sequenced in a study of T cell repertoires in cytomegalovirus infection. MiXCR, run by TCRdb on the reads, gives a single entry per CDR3 protein. Counted here are a few hundred thousand distinct CDR3 sequences, approximately 9.1% occurring once; the ten biggest clones make up less than 15%. Sequencing input: PBMCs. The source is a human donor in good health (CMV status not recorded). Some clones in this sample may be carry-over from other donors' samples.

This clonotype was counted many times. V gene TRBV7-2 combines with J gene TRBJ2-1; 12 positions match TRBD2. The length of the CDR3 is 15 residues. Trimming at V came to 4 bases and at J to 9 bases, leaving 7 bases not matched to a gene. Germline CDR1 reads SGHTA; CDR2 reads FQGNSA. For the CDR3, the DNA is TGTGCCAGCAGCTCGACTAGCGGGAGAAGGGGTGAGCAGTTCTTC. This codes for CASSSTSGRRGEQFF.

At least ten counts were recorded for this clonotype. The chain employs TRBV28 and TRBJ2-4; D is ambiguous. The CDR3 loop spans 16 amino acids. Germline-derived CDR1 and CDR2 are MDHEN and SYDVKM. V dropped 2 bases and J dropped 2 bases, with 13 bases sitting between them. CDR3 loop: CASSLDSRLTKNIQYF. The CDR3 region has the DNA TGTGCCAGCAGTTTAGACTCGCGTTTGACCAAAAACATTCAGTACTTC.

This clonotype has a count of ten or more. The chain combines TRBV11-2 with TRBJ2-2, with D hard to call. V was clipped by 3 bases and J by 6 bases, with 11 bases between them. Germline V gene data show CDR1 as SGHAT and CDR2 as FQNNGV. The CDR3 consists of 14 residues. The DNA for the CDR3 is TGTGCCAGCAGCTTGGGTAGAGGTGCCGGGGAGCTGTTTTTT. This translates into CASSLGRGAGELFF.

In this sample, this clonotype turned up many times. This rearrangement joins TRBV7-2 to TRBJ2-1, with 8 nucleotides matching TRBD2. V was clipped by 5 bases and J by 7 bases; unmatched bases: 16. The germline V gene encodes CDR1 SGHTA and CDR2 FQGNSA. The CDR3 runs 17 residues. This chain's CDR3 is CASSPTGTSPLMNEQFF. Written as DNA, the CDR3 is TGTGCCAGCAGCCCCACCGGGACTAGTCCATTAATGAATGAGCAGTTCTTC.

This clonotype was counted at least ten times. The V and J genes are TRBV4-1 and TRBJ2-1; 7 nucleotides align to TRBD2. V was clipped by 0 bases and J by 5 bases; unmatched bases: 4. The CDR3 has 15 amino acids. Germline CDR1 and CDR2: MGHRA and YSYEKL. The CDR3 DNA reads TGCGCCAGCAGCCAAGACAGCGGGACTAACAATGAGCAGTTCTTC. Its translation is CASSQDSGTNNEQFF.

There are many counts of this clonotype. CDR3 nucleotide sequence: TGTGCCAGCAGCCCAGGCCCGGGACTTACCACAGATACGCAGTATTTT. Protein product: CASSPGPGLTTDTQYF. The V and J genes are TRBV7-8 and TRBJ2-3; D possibly corresponds to TRBD2 (6 bases). V gave up 5 bases and J gave up 2 bases, with 17 bases separating them. This CDR3 has 16 residues. Germline CDR1 is SGHVS and CDR2 is FQNEAQ.

This clonotype showed up many times. The rearrangement joins TRBV30 to TRBJ1-3; D is ambiguous. CDR1 and CDR2 (germline): GTSNPN, SVGIG (reference sequence). Deletions cut 2 bases from V and 7 bases from J, with 9 bases between. This CDR3 comprises 12 residues. The CDR3 region is CAWSIQGNTIYF. The CDR3 nucleotides are TGTGCCTGGAGTATACAAGGGAACACCATATATTTT.

This clonotype appeared many times. J is TRBJ2-7 and V is TRBV7-9; 11 nucleotides align to TRBD2. V lost 3 bases and J lost 3; bases outside the gene matches: 10. CDR3 size: 17 residues. Germline V CDR1 and CDR2: SEHNR, FQNEAQ (reference sequence). In nucleotides, the CDR3 is TGTGCCAGCAGCTTCTCGACTAGCGGGATCGGGTACTACGAGCAGTACTTC. It is translated as CASSFSTSGIGYYEQYF.

This clonotype was seen ten or more times. CDR3 sequence: CASSARSGRAYEQYF. The CDR3 region has the DNA TGTGCCAGCAGCGCGCGTAGCGGGAGGGCCTACGAGCAGTACTTC. The V and J genes are TRBV7-8 and TRBJ2-7; TRBD2 matches at 11 bases. The CDR3 totals 15 residues. Trimming took 5 bases from V and 2 from J; bases not matched to a gene: 5. Germline V gene lookup returns CDR1 SGHVS and CDR2 FQNEAQ. Full variable domain (outside the CDR3, taken from reference TRBV7-8 and TRBJ2-7): GAGVSQSPRYKVAKRGQDVALRCDPISGHVSLFWYQQALGQGPEFLTYFQNEAQLDKSGLPSDRFFAERPEGSVSTLKIQRTQQEDSAVYLCASSARSGRAYEQYFGPGTRLTVT.

This clonotype has ten or more counts. This chain connects TRBV7-2 to TRBJ2-6; 8 bases fit TRBD1. Per the germline V gene, CDR1 is SGHTA and CDR2 is FQGNSA. This CDR3 is 18 amino acids long. V lost 5 bases and J lost 4; bases outside the gene matches: 13. CDR3 DNA: TGTGCCAGCAGCGGAATCTTTCAGGGGGCGCGCGGGGCCAACGTCCTGACTTTC. It specifies CASSGIFQGARGANVLTF.

The rearrangement links TRBV7-2 to TRBJ1-1, with D unclear. Germline CDR1 SGHTA, CDR2 FQGNSA. The CDR3 covers 14 residues. V was shortened by 5 bases and J by 0 bases, with 10 bases between the two germline ends. CDR3 sequence: CASSQVWMNTEAFF. The CDR3 bases are TGTGCCAGCAGCCAGGTGTGGATGAACACTGAAGCTTTCTTT.

The chain recombines TRBV6-2 or TRBV6-3 with TRBJ1-2, with D unclear. Germline V gene sequence: CDR1 MNHEY, CDR2 SVGEGT. This CDR3 is built from 11 residues. V was trimmed by 6 bases and J by 9 bases, leaving 11 bases between them. The CDR3 reads CASSNFDSYTF. The DNA for the CDR3 is TGTGCCAGCAGCAACTTCGACAGCTACACCTTC.

This clonotype has at least ten counts. The CDR3 sequence: CASSSRQGRTGELFF. Written as DNA, the CDR3 is TGTGCCAGCAGTTCGAGACAGGGTAGGACCGGGGAGCTGTTTTTT. This sequence joins TRBV12-3 or TRBV12-4 and TRBJ2-2; 7 bases map to TRBD1. There are 15 residues in the CDR3. V gave up 4 bases and J gave up 5 bases; unmatched junction bases: 7.

This clonotype was counted many times. DNA for the CDR3: TGTGCCAGCAGCTTATCCCTAACAAGCAATGAGCAGTTCTTC. The encoded protein is CASSLSLTSNEQFF. The chain joins TRBV7-2 to TRBJ2-1; unclear D gene. Germline assignment: CDR1 SGHTA and CDR2 FQGNSA. Trimming removed 2 bases at V and 6 bases at J, with 11 bases between. This CDR3 region has 14 residues.

This clonotype appeared many times. This chain uses TRBV7-2 with TRBJ1-1; TRBD1 matches at 10 bases. The length of the CDR3 is 17 residues. Germline-derived CDR1 and CDR2 are SGHTA and FQGNSA. With 1 base clipped from V and 7 bases from J, the junction kept 12 bases outside the gene matches. In DNA form, the CDR3 reads TGTGCCAGCAGCTTAGACGGGACAGGGGCGGGATACGGTGAAGCTTTCTTT. It specifies CASSLDGTGAGYGEAFF.

The sample holds many counts of this clonotype. The V gene is TRBV7-9, the J gene TRBJ1-1, with 7 bases that match TRBD1. CDR3 size: 13 residues. Germline lookup yields CDR1 SEHNR and CDR2 FQNEAQ (reference sequence). V gave up 1 base and J gave up 11 bases; unmatched junction bases: 7. The CDR3 DNA reads as TGTGCCAGCAGCTTAGACGGGGGACAGTATGCTTTCTTT. Amino acid sequence: CASSLDGGQYAFF.

This clonotype was observed many times. The chain carries TRBV7-6 and TRBJ2-7; 7 bases are a match to TRBD1. The CDR3 sequence is 14 residues long. Germline values: CDR1 SGHVS, CDR2 FNYEAQ. The trim removed 1 base at V and 6 bases at J, leaving 6 bases unmatched. The CDR3 loop reads CASSLVRQGTEQYF. CDR3 in DNA: TGTGCCAGCAGCTTAGTCCGACAGGGTACCGAGCAGTACTTC. Complete variable domain (other parts from reference TRBV7-6 and TRBJ2-7): GAGVSQSPRYKVTKRGQDVALRCDPISGHVSLYWYRQALGQGPEFLTYFNYEAQQDKSGLPNDRFSAERPEGSISTLTIQRTEQRDSAMYRCASSLVRQGTEQYFGPGTRLTVT.

In this sample, this clonotype turned up many times. This sequence joins TRBV12-3 or TRBV12-4 and TRBJ1-5; D gene unclear. V was shortened by 1 base and J by 4 bases, with 14 bases between the two germline ends. The CDR3 extends over 16 amino acids. Written as DNA, the CDR3 is TGTGCCAGCAGTTTAGTGGAGGGCCCGCGGAATCAGCCCCAGCATTTT. It is translated as CASSLVEGPRNQPQHF.

This clonotype was counted ten times or more. The V gene is TRBV15, the J gene TRBJ2-3; D is perhaps TRBD2 (5 bases). This CDR3 has 21 residues. V was pared by 0 bases and J by 2 bases, with 27 bases between. Per the germline V gene, CDR1 is LNHNV and CDR2 is YYDKDF (reference sequence). The CDR3 sequence: CATSRDSEYRSIGVDTDTQYF. Here the CDR3 DNA reads TGTGCCACCAGCAGAGATTCCGAGTATCGGTCGATCGGGGTCGACACAGATACGCAGTATTTT.

The chain links TRBV20-1 to TRBJ2-1; 12 bases line up with TRBD1. Unmatched junction bases numbered 8, after V lost 1 base and J lost 10 bases. Germline V gene data show CDR1 as DFQATT and CDR2 as SNEGSKA (reference sequence). The CDR3 is made up of 15 amino acids. The CDR3 here is CSARVRDRGRGEQFF. CDR3 DNA: TGCAGTGCTAGAGTCCGGGACAGGGGGCGCGGGGAGCAGTTCTTC.

This clonotype was seen a handful of times. V gene TRBV28 combines with J gene TRBJ2-2, with 8 bases that match TRBD1. Trimming removed 5 bases from V and 6 bases from J; junction bases left unmatched: 20. The CDR3 has 19 residues. The germline V gene has CDR1 MDHEN and CDR2 SYDVKM. Here the CDR3 reads CASSPPGTRQGSFPGELFF. CDR3 sequence (DNA): TGTGCCAGCAGTCCTCCCGGAACGAGACAGGGGAGTTTTCCCGGGGAGCTGTTTTTT.

This clonotype was seen many times. This chain links TRBV13 with TRBJ2-5, with 9 bases aligning to TRBD1. The CDR3 runs 16 residues. V gave up 5 bases and J gave up 4 bases; unmatched junction bases: 11. The germline V gene encodes CDR1 PRHDT and CDR2 FYEKMQ (reference sequence). CDR3 sequence reads: CASSDGPGQGAETQYF. The DNA of the CDR3 is TGTGCCAGCAGCGACGGACCGGGACAGGGAGCAGAGACCCAGTACTTC.

The chain is built from TRBV19 and TRBJ2-1, with TRBD2 matching 13 bases. The germline V gene encodes CDR1 LNHDA and CDR2 SQIVND (reference sequence). The ends lost 5 bases at V and 0 bases at J; junction bases unmatched: 7. The CDR3 covers 18 residues. CDR3 loop: CASSSPGLAGNSYNEQFF. The CDR3 DNA reads TGTGCCAGTAGTTCCCCGGGACTAGCGGGAAACTCCTACAATGAGCAGTTCTTC.